This T cell receptor (beta chain) was retrieved from a study of PD-1 blockade in classical Hodgkin lymphoma. Study-wide background: A 3 mg/kg intravenous dose of nivolumab was received by patients every 2 weeks. General observations from the study: Undefined causes, possibly disease activity or prior therapy, underlie the repertoire differences. Reported findings placed baseline TCR diversity lower in newly diagnosed patients (compared with healthy donors).

V dropped 4 bases and J dropped 0 bases, with 8 bases sitting between them. The germline CDR1 and CDR2 sequences are GTSNPN and SVGIG (reference sequence). This CDR3 is 13 amino acids long. The table lists this clone with a count of one. The antigen is not known. The assay was immunoSEQ multiplex PCR, and TCRdb's table has in-frame clones only and misses some. There are 15,000 to 20,000 clones in the sample; 85% occur only once, and 1% lies in the top ten. With no exception, relapse followed autologous stem cell transplantation in all patients, and brentuximab vedotin exposure varied. Thawed PBMCs yielded CD4+ T cells through magnetic negative selection.

This rearrangement joins TRBV30 to TRBJ2-3, with D hard to call. The TCR comes from a human donor with classical Hodgkin lymphoma. The sample in question was CD4+ T cells from blood, obtained at baseline. The CDR3 protein is CAWTRPSTDTQYF. In DNA, the CDR3 is TGTGCCTGGACCCGGCCTAGCACAGATACGCAGTATTTT. Variable domain in full (rest from reference TRBV30 and TRBJ2-3): SQTIHQWPATLVQPVGSPLSLECTVEGTSNPNLYWYRQAAGRGLQLLFYSVGIGQISSEVPQNLSASRPQDRQFILSSKKLLLSDSGFYLCAWTRPSTDTQYFGPGTRLTVL.